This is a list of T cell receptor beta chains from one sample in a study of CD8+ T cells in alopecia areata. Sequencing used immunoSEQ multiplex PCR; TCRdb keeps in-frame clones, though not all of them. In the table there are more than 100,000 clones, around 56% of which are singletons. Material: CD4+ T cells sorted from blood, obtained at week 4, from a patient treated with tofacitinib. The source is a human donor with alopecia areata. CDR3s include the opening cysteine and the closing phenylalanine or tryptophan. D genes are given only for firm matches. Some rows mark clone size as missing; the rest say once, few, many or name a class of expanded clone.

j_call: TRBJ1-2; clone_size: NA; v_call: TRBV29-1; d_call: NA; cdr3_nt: TGCAGCGTTGGGCAACAGGATGGATTAGGCTACACCTTC; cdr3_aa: CSVGQQDGLGYTF
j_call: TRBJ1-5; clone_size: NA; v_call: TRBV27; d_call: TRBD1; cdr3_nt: TGTGCCAGCAGTTTAAAGGGAACAGGGGGGAATCAGCCCCAGCATTTT; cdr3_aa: CASSLKGTGGNQPQHF
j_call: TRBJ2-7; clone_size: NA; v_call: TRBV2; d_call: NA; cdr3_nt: TGTGCCAGCAGTGAACAGGGGATAGGGTACGAGCAGTACTTC; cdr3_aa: CASSEQGIGYEQYF
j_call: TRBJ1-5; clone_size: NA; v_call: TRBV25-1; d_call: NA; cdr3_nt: TGTGCCAGCAGGGCAGGGAACAATCAGCCCCAGCATTTT; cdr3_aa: CASRAGNNQPQHF
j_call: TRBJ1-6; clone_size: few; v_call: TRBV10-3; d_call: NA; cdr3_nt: TGTGCCATCAGTGTGAACAGTTTTAATTCACCCCTCCACTTT; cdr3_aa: CAISVNSFNSPLHF
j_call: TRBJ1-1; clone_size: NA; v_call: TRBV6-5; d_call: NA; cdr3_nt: TGTGCCAGCAGTTACTCGAAGGGGTTTGAAGCTTTCTTT; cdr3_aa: CASSYSKGFEAFF
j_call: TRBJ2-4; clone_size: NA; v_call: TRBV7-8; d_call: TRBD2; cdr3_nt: TGTGCCAGCAGCTCCAACCCTAGCGGGAGCCCCCAAAACATTCAGTACTTC; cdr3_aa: CASSSNPSGSPQNIQYF
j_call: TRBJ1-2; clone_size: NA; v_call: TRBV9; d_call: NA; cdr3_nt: TGTGCCAGCAAAGCATCGAACTATGGCTACACCTTC; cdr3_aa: CASKASNYGYTF
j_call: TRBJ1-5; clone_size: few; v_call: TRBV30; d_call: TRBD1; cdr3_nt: TGTGCCTGGAGTGTACAGGGGAATCAGCCCCAGCATTTT; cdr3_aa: CAWSVQGNQPQHF
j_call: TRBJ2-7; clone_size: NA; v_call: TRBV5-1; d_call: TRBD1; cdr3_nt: TGCGCCAGCAGCTCGGACAGGGGGATCTGGGGCGAGCAGTACTTC; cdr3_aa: CASSSDRGIWGEQYF
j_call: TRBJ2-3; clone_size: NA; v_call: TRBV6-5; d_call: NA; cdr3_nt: TGTGCCAGCAGTTACTCAGGGGTGGATACGCAGTATTTT; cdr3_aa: CASSYSGVDTQYF
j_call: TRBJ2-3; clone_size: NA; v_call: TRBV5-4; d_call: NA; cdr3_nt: TGTGCCAGCAGCTTCACAGGGATGATGGCAGATACGCAGTATTTT; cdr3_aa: CASSFTGMMADTQYF
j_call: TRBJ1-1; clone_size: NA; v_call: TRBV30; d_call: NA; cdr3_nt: TGTGCCTGGAGTCGTCTGCCTGAAGCTTTCTTT; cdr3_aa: CAWSRLPEAFF
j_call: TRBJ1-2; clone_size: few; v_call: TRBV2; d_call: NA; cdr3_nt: TGTGCCAGCAAAGAGGGACGCCTCTATGGCTACACCTTC; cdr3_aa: CASKEGRLYGYTF
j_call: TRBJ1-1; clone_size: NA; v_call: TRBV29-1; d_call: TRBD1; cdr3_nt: TGCAGCGTGGAGACAGGGGAGGACACTGAAGCTTTCTTT; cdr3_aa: CSVETGEDTEAFF
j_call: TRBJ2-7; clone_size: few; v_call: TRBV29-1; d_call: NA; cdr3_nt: TGCAGCGTTGGGAGGGGCTCCCGGCAGGGCGACGAGCAGTACTTC; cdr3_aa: CSVGRGSRQGDEQYF
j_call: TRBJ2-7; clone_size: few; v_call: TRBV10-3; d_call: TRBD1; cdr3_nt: TGTGCCATCAGTGGGCTGACAGGGGTCTACGAGCAGTACTTC; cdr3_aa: CAISGLTGVYEQYF
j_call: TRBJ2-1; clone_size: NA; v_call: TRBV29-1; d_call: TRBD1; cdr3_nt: TGCAGCGTTGGTAGGCAGGGGGCGAATGAGCAGTTCTTC; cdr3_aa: CSVGRQGANEQFF
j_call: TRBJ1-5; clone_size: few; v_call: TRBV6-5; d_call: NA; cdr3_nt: TGTGCCAGCAGTCTGGGGGCTGCCGATGGGCCCCAGCATTTT; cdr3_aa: CASSLGAADGPQHF
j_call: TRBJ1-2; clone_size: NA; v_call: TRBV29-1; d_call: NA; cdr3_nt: TGCAGCGTGCGGGACAAACCGCAGGATGGCTACACCTTC; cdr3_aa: CSVRDKPQDGYTF
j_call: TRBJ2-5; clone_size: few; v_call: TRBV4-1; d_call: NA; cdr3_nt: TGCGCCAGCAGCCAAAAAACCCCTAGCGCTCAAGAGACCCAGTACTTC; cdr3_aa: CASSQKTPSAQETQYF
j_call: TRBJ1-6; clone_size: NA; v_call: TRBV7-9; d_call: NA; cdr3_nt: TGTGCCAGCGGGCAGAGGAATAATGTTTCACCCCTCCACTTT; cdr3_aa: CASGQRNNVSPLHF
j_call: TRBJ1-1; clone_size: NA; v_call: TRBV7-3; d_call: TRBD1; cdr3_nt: TGTGCCAGCAGGAGATCGGGACAGGAGAACACTGAAGCTTTCTTT; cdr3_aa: CASRRSGQENTEAFF
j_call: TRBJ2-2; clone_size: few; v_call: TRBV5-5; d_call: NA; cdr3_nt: TGTGCCAGCAGCTTACTTAGGACAGTCACCGCCGGGGAGCTGTTTTTT; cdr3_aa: CASSLLRTVTAGELFF
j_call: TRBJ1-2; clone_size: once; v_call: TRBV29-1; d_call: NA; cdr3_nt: TGCAGCGTTAGGGAGGGAAACTATGGCTACACCTTC; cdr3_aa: CSVREGNYGYTF
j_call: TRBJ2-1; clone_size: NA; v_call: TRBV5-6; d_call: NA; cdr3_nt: TGTGCCAGCAGCTTGATGGGGACAGAGCAGTTCTTC; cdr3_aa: CASSLMGTEQFF
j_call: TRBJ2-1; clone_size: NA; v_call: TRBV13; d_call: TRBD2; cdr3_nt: TGTGCCAGCTTAGCGGGAGGGTCTTACAATGAGCAGTTCTTC; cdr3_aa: CASLAGGSYNEQFF
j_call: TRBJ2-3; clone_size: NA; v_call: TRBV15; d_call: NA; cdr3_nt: TGTGCCACCAGCAGAGATGCAGATACGCAGTATTTT; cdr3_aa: CATSRDADTQYF
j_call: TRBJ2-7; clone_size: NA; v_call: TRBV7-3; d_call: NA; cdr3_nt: TGTGCCAGCAGCTTAAATCAGGGGCCCTACGAGCAGTACTTC; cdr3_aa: CASSLNQGPYEQYF
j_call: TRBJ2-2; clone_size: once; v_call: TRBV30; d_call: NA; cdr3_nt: TGTGCCTGGAGACGTAACACCGGGGAGCTGTTTTTT; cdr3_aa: CAWRRNTGELFF
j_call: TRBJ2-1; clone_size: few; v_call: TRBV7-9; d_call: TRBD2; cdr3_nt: TGTGCCAGCAGCTGGACTAGCGGGGACTACAATGAGCAGTTCTTC; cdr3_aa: CASSWTSGDYNEQFF
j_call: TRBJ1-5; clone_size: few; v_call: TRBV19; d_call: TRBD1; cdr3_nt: TGTGCCAGTAGTATAGCAGGAGGGGGCGGTCAGCCCCAGCATTTT; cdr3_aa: CASSIAGGGGQPQHF
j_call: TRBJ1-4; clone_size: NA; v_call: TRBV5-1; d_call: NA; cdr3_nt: TGCGCCAGCCGCCAATCCACGACTAATGAAAAACTGTTTTTT; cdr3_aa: CASRQSTTNEKLFF
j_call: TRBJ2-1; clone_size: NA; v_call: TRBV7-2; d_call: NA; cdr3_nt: TGTGCCAGCAGCCTCATAATTGGGACTTACTCCTACAATGAGCAGTTCTTC; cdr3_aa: CASSLIIGTYSYNEQFF
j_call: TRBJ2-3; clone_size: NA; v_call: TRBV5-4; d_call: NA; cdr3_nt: TGTGCCAGCAGCTTGGCGGCTAGCGGCACAGATACGCAGTATTTT; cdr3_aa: CASSLAASGTDTQYF
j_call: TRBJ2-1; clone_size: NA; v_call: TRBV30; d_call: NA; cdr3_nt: TGTGCCTGGAGGCCACAGGGACCTTCGATGAAGCAGTTCTTC; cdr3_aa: CAWRPQGPSMKQFF
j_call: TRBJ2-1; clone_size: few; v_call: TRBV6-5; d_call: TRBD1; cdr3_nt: TGTGCCAGCAGTCGGACAGGGTCCTTCCGTTATGAGCAGTTCTTC; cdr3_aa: CASSRTGSFRYEQFF
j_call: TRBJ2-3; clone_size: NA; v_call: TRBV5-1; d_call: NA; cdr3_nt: TGCGCCAGCAGCTTGAACGCGGCCCAAGATACGCAGTATTTT; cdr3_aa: CASSLNAAQDTQYF
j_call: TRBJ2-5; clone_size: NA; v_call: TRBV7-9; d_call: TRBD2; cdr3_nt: TGTGCCAGCAGCCAGGGACTAGCGGGACCAGAGACCCAGTACTTC; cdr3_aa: CASSQGLAGPETQYF
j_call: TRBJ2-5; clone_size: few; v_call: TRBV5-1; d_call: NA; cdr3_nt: TGCGCCAGCAGCCCCCCGAAGATCGGCCGAGAGACCCAGTACTTC; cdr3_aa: CASSPPKIGRETQYF
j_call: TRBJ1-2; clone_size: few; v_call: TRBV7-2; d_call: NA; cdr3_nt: TGTGCCAGCAGCCTGGGGGGCGGGTACGGTGGCTACACCTTC; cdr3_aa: CASSLGGGYGGYTF
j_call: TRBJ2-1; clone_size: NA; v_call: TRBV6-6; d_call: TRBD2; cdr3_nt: TGTGCCAGCAGTTACTCCGGGAGGGCCCTCGATGAGCAGTTCTTC; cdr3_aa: CASSYSGRALDEQFF
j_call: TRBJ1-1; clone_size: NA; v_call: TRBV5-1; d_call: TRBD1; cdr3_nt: TGCGCCAGCAGCTTGCCCCAGGGGGGCACTGAAGCTTTCTTT; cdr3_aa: CASSLPQGGTEAFF
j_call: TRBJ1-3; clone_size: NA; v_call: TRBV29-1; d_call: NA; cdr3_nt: TGCAGCGTTAAGACGATCCTAACGGACACCATATATTTT; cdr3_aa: CSVKTILTDTIYF
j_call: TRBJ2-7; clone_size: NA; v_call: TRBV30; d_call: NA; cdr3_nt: TGTGCCTGGAGTCCGACCAGCTTCTACGAGCAGTACTTC; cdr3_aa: CAWSPTSFYEQYF
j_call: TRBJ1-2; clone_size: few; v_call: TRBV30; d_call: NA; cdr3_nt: TGTGCCTGGAGTGTACTGGGGCTCAGTGGCTACACCTTC; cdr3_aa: CAWSVLGLSGYTF
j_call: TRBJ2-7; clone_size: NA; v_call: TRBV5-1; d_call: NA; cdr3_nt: TGCGCCAGCAGCTTGCTCCCAGCATCCTACGAGCAGTACTTC; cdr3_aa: CASSLLPASYEQYF
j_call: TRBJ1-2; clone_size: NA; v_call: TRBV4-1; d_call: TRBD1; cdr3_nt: TGCGCCAGCAGCCAAGATAGGGGGCATGGCTACACCTTC; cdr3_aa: CASSQDRGHGYTF
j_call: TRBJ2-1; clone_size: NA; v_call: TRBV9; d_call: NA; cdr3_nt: TGTGCCAGCAGCGTAAGGGATGAGCAGTTCTTC; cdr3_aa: CASSVRDEQFF
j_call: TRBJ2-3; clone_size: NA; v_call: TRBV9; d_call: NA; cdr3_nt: TGTGCCAGCAGCGTAGGAATCATAGCAGGCACAGATACGCAGTATTTT; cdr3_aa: CASSVGIIAGTDTQYF
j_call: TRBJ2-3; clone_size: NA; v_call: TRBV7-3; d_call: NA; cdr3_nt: TGTGCCAGCAGCTTAACCGAGAGGATAACAGATACGCAGTATTTT; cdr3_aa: CASSLTERITDTQYF
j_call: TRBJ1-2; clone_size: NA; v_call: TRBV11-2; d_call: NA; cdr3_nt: TGTGCCAGCAGCCTTCCAGACCTCTATGGCTACACCTTC; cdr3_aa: CASSLPDLYGYTF
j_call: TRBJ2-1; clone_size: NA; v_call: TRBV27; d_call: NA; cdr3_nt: TGTGCCAGCAGTGACACTAGCCATGAGCAGTTCTTC; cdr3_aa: CASSDTSHEQFF
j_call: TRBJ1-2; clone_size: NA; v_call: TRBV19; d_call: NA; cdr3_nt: TGTGCCAGTAGCGGGACAAGGTCTAACTATGGCTACACCTTC; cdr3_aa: CASSGTRSNYGYTF
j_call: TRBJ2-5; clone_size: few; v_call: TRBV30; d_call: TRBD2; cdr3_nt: TGTGCCTGGACTTCCTCACTAGCGGGAGGAGAGACCCAGTACTTC; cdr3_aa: CAWTSSLAGGETQYF
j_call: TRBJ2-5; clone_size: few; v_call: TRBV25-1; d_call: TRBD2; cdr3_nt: TGTGCCAGCAGTGATGTCGGGGGGCAAGAGACCCAGTACTTC; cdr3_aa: CASSDVGGQETQYF
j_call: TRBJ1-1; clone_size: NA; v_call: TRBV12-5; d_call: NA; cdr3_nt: TGTGCTAGTGGGACCGACCCGAACACTGAAGCTTTCTTT; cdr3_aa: CASGTDPNTEAFF
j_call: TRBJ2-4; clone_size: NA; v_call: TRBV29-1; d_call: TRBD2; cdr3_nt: TGCAGCGTTGGGGGGATGGGACTAGCGGGAGCGAAAGGGAACATTCAGTACTTC; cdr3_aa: CSVGGMGLAGAKGNIQYF
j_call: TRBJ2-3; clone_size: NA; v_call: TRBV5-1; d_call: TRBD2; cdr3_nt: TGCGCCAGCACCACGACTAGCGGACTTACCGATACGCAGTATTTT; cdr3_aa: CASTTTSGLTDTQYF
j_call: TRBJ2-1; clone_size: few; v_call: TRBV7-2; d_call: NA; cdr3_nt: TGTGCCAGCAGCTTACTAGGGGGAATGAAATACAATGAGCAGTTCTTC; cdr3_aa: CASSLLGGMKYNEQFF